Described below is a single TCR beta chain sequence and its context. This clone was counted a single time. Its antigen is still unknown. No clone much larger than this one lies a single base away; base qualities are absent. The source of the sample is a study of blood T cell repertoires in COVID-19 (dated by TCRdb to 2020 to 2022). A note on the overall study: Samples from collaborators originated in the United States, Italy and Spain and spanned both the acute and convalescent phases of COVID-19. The prospective study material was composed of cDNA or gDNA derived from T cells, B-cell-depleted T cells, or PBMCs. The dataset comprised deeply sampled blood TCRbeta repertoires from subjects exposed to, actively infected with, or recovered from COVID-19. The repertoires were made available in a free public database intended to serve as a resource for research on the immune response to SARS-CoV-2. Samples came from the ongoing ImmuneRACE study (first 160 participants) plus 1,254 subjects from 6 global collaborators. Nearly every sample came with metadata listing a de-identified subject ID, COVID-19 status, age in years and sex. HLA class I and class II types, where available, came from metadata supplied by the sample provider rather than from assay-based typing. The investigation overall reported the following: The amount of clinical and demographic metadata varied by source and participant and was provided uncurated.

TCRbeta CDR3 regions were amplified from genomic DNA by means of the immunoSEQ Assay, a bias-controlled multiplex PCR. As for how the authors treated the data: The number of nucleated cells in each sample was estimated by amplification of reference gene primers within the assay. Sequence reads were collapsed and filtered to measure the absolute abundance of every unique TCRbeta CDR3 rearrangement. For each sample, productive Simpson clonality was calculated as the square root of Simpson's diversity index across productive rearrangements. TCRdb took this table from immuneACCESS and kept in-frame rearrangements with V and J called. Such tables lack part of the clones; where checked against another copy, unresolved V genes explain under half of the gap, and the rest is unexplained. That table is the source of V, J and clone size, and D and trimming were worked out from the DNA. The sample includes 200,000 to 250,000 clones, with 83% observed a single time. Roughly 1.3% of the sample rests with the top ten.

The CDR3 sequence holds 13 residues, the cysteine and phenylalanine included. Only the CDR3 region is kept as DNA, spanning 39 bases read in frame from base 1. V and J lose 2 bases and 1 base, and a span of 5 bases separates them. The germline V gene provides CDR1 SGHTA and CDR2 FQGNSA. One collaborating source in Seattle enrolled patients during active infection and followed them longitudinally through the course of disease. Collaborating institutions collected whole blood in K2EDTA tubes following their own protocols. For TCRbeta analysis, collaborators shipped samples as frozen whole blood, isolated PBMCs, or DNA extracted from either of those sample types.

The sample comprised peripheral blood. The V and J genes are TRBV7-2 and TRBJ1-1; the D gene is not confidently resolved. The TCR comes from a woman aged 25 to 39 with COVID-19, enrolled during active disease. The nucleotide sequence is given as TGTGCCAGCAGCTTAAAAGCGAACACTGAAGCTTTCTTT. Its translation reads: CASSLKANTEAFF. With the portions outside the CDR3 filled from the reference TRBV7-2 and TRBJ1-1 genes, the complete variable region becomes GAGVSQSPSNKVTEKGKDVELRCDPISGHTALYWYRQSLGQGLEFLIYFQGNSAPDKSGLPSDRFSAERTGGSVSTLTIQRTQQEDSAVYLCASSLKANTEAFFGQGTRLTVV.